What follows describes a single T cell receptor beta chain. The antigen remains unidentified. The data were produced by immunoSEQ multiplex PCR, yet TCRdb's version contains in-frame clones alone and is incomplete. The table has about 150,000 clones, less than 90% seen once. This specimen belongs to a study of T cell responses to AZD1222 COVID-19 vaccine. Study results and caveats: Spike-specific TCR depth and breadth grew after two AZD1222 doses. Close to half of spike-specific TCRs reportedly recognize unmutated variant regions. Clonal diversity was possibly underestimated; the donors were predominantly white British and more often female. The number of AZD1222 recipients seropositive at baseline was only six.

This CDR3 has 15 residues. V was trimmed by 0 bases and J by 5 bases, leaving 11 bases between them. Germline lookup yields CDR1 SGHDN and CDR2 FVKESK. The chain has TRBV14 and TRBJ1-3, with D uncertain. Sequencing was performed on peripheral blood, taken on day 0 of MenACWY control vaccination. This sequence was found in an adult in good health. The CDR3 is CASSQDAGWRNTIYF. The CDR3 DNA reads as TGTGCCAGCAGCCAAGACGCGGGGTGGAGAAACACCATATATTTT.